This T cell receptor (beta chain) was sequenced for a study of OX40 agonist ivuxolimab in advanced cancers. For the study at large: The dose-escalation cohort was about 83% male, with a mean age of around 60 years, ranging roughly 23 to 90. Antecedent anti-PD-1, anti-PD-L1 or anti-CTLA-4 therapy was permissible, with under 50% having received some.

Germline CDR1 is KGHSY and CDR2 is FQNENV. The CDR3 is made up of 18 amino acids. Trimming shortened V by 7 bases and J by 0 bases, and 21 bases separated the two germline ends. Libraries were prepared by immunoSEQ multiplex PCR; TCRdb keeps only in-frame clonotypes and omits some of them. The sample carries about 90,000 clones, approximately 91% recorded once. Blood sampling was done at baseline, cycle 4 day 1, and cycle 7 day 1. This specimen consisted of CD4+ or CD8+ T cells sorted from blood, obtained in a trial of the OX40 agonist ivuxolimab. This clonotype was sampled from an adult with an advanced solid tumor such as melanoma, head and neck, liver or kidney cancer. The gene calls are TRBV16 and TRBJ2-2; tentatively, D is TRBD1 (6 bases). This chain's CDR3 is CASTSTEKRQANTGELFF. CDR3 bases: TGTGCCAGCACCTCCACGGAAAAACGACAGGCGAACACCGGGGAGCTGTTTTTT.